What follows describes a single TCR beta chain. Its antigen is still unknown. The sample originates from a study of graft-versus-host responses after intestinal transplantation. Turning to the study itself: After anti-thymocyte globulin induction, recipients took tacrolimus and steroids for about 3 years. Study-wide findings and caveats: In patients with graft-donor T cell macrochimerism, allograft graft-versus-host to host-versus-graft clonal ratios were high.

There are 15 residues in the CDR3. The V gene end was trimmed by 4 bases and the J gene end by 7 bases; junction bases not matched to a gene: 5. The germline V gene encodes CDR1 KGHSH and CDR2 LQKENI. Researchers processed graft tissue to release intraepithelial and lamina propria lymphocytes. Libraries were prepared by immunoSEQ multiplex PCR; TCRdb keeps only in-frame clonotypes and omits some of them. Here the sample spans about 60,000 clones, approximately 91% being singletons. This sequence joins TRBV18 and TRBJ2-1; 12 nucleotides match TRBD2. Source: ileum tissue, taken 357 days after transplant. The TCR was taken from a human patient who received an intestinal transplant, so some T cells may come from the graft donor. CDR3 in amino acids: CASSRPSGRVNEQFF. CDR3 coding DNA: TGTGCCAGCTCACGACCTAGCGGGAGGGTTAATGAGCAGTTCTTC.